This TCR beta chain comes out of a study of T cell repertoires in cytomegalovirus infection. Trimming took 8 bases from V and 5 from J, leaving 10 bases between them. The germline gives CDR1 MGHDK, CDR2 SYGVNS. CDR3 size: 12 residues. The sample holds a few counts of this clonotype. TCRdb re-called the reads through MiXCR, storing one row per CDR3 protein. The data hold roughly 230,000 distinct CDR3 sequences, with 9% to 15% observed a single time. Source material: PBMCs. The TCR sequence derives from a human donor in good health (CMV status not recorded). Some clones in this sample may be carry-over from other donors' samples. The chain recombines TRBV25-1 with TRBJ2-1; D ambiguous. Here the CDR3 DNA reads TGTGCCAGCCTGGATTTTCACAATGAGCAGTTCTTC. The encoded protein is CASLDFHNEQFF.